This TCR beta chain was identified in a study of T cell responses to AZD1222 COVID-19 vaccine. The assay was immunoSEQ multiplex PCR, and TCRdb's table has in-frame clones only and misses some. The sample contains some 120,000 clones, around nine tenths of which appear only once. This clone appeared once. Its antigen is not known. Study results and limitations: As reported, nearly half of all spike-specific TCRs target variant regions that are unmutated. There were vaccine-associated CD4 TCRs across spike, dominant at 160-218 and 743-854.

The specimen comprised peripheral blood, sampled on day 0 of AZD1222 vaccination. This TCR came from an adult in good health.

As DNA, the CDR3 is TGTGCCAGCAGTTTAAAAAGTCCCGGGACAGCTAGCGGGAGTTCCTACGAGCAGTACTTC. Protein product: CASSLKSPGTASGSSYEQYF. The V and J genes are TRBV27 and TRBJ2-7, with 10 bases that match TRBD2. The V gene's germline CDR1 is MNHEY and CDR2 SMNVEV (reference sequence). V was clipped by 2 bases and J by 1 base; unmatched bases: 17. There are 20 residues in the CDR3.